This note documents a single TCR beta chain sequence. Its target is unknown. The CDR3 covers 12 residues. Trimming at V came to 8 bases and at J to 2 bases, leaving 3 bases not matched to a gene. Germline CDR1 reads GTSNPN; CDR2 reads SVGIG (reference sequence). This sample is drawn from a study of cytomegalovirus exposure and HLA in healthy donors. The study's findings and limits: The likely origin of a cluster of highly shared sequence variants was a sequencing artifact. In an earlier analysis, about 87% or about 30%: the productive usage of most TCR beta V segments. Most CMV-associated TCR beta chains were later found to appear HLA-restricted.

PCR employed 60 Vbeta and 13 Jbeta primers. Here immunoSEQ multiplex PCR was the method, and the copy in TCRdb shows in-frame clones only, minus some. The sample includes about 82,000 clones. The receptor was derived from a woman in her 30s in good health and CMV-seronegative. This chain uses TRBV30 with TRBJ2-7; 10 bases align to TRBD1. The sample comprised PBMCs. The CDR3 sequence is CATGTGAYEQYF. As DNA, the CDR3 is TGTGCCACCGGGACAGGGGCCTACGAGCAGTACTTC.